The 30 T cell receptor beta chains below come from one sample, sequenced in a study of CD8 T cells in Susac syndrome. When the RNA was reverse transcribed, random hexamers were used with an input of 0.5 to 1 ug. One entry per CDR3 protein results from TCRdb running MiXCR on the immunoSEQ multiplex PCR reads. The sample includes about 290,000 distinct CDR3 sequences, 89% of them seen just once. The specimen sequenced was CD8+ T cells from PBMCs. Receptor source: a human donor with multiple sclerosis.

J is TRBJ2-3 and V is TRBV7-2, with 7 bases fitting TRBD1. This CDR3 has 17 amino acids. V was clipped by 3 bases and J by 1 base; unmatched bases: 10. Per germline, CDR1 SGHTA and CDR2 FQGNSA. The CDR3 region is CASSFGTKGAGTDTQYF. The CDR3 DNA reads TGTGCCAGCAGCTTTGGGACGAAGGGGGCCGGCACAGATACGCAGTATTTT.

This clonotype was counted a single time. The J gene is TRBJ2-5, the V gene TRBV3-1; D may be TRBD2 (5 bases). V shed 4 bases and J shed 10 bases, with 16 bases lying between them. Germline CDR1 is LGHDT and CDR2 is YNNKEL (reference sequence). CDR3 size: 13 residues. Written as DNA, the CDR3 is TGTGCCAGCAGCCCAGCTGCGGGCCCCAGCCAGTACTTC. It encodes CASSPAAGPSQYF.

The genes are TRBV9 and TRBJ2-7, with 14 positions matching TRBD2. CDR1 and CDR2 from the germline V gene are SGDLS and YYNGEE. This CDR3 contains 15 residues. V lost 3 bases, J lost 3 bases, and 2 bases stayed unmatched. CDR3 sequence: CASSEGTSGGYEQYF. CDR3 bases: TGTGCCAGCAGCGAGGGGACTAGCGGGGGCTACGAGCAGTACTTC.

The rearrangement joins TRBV6-1 to TRBJ2-1; the D gene is possibly TRBD2 (5 bases). With 1 base removed from V and 6 bases from J, the gap between germline ends came to 13 bases. The CDR3 runs to 15 residues. CDR1 and CDR2 (germline): MNHNS, SASEGT. The CDR3 spells CASSEDLTSFNEQFF. In DNA, the CDR3 is TGTGCCAGCAGTGAAGACCTAACTAGTTTCAATGAGCAGTTCTTC.

This sequence joins TRBV28 and TRBJ2-3; D not certain. V was trimmed by 3 bases and J by 5 bases, leaving 9 bases between them. CDR1 is MDHEN and CDR2 is SYDVKM in the germline V gene. The CDR3 covers 13 residues. CDR3 sequence reads: CASSFRKGDTQYF. In nucleotides, the CDR3 is TGTGCCAGCAGTTTTCGAAAGGGAGATACGCAGTATTTT.

The V gene is TRBV12-3 or TRBV12-4, the J gene TRBJ2-5; D call uncertain. Trimming pared 6 bases from V and 1 base from J, leaving 6 bases between. The CDR3 consists of 12 residues. CDR3 residues: CASRGSQETQYF. CDR3 DNA sequence: TGTGCCAGCAGGGGGTCCCAAGAGACCCAGTACTTC.

The V gene is TRBV30, the J gene TRBJ2-6, with D possibly matching TRBD1 (6 bases). This CDR3 has 16 residues. The ends were cut back, 3 bases at V and 0 bases at J, with 12 bases in the middle. Germline CDR1 reads GTSNPN; CDR2 reads SVGIG (reference sequence). CDR3 sequence: CAWRPGQGSGANVLTF. CDR3 nucleotide sequence: TGTGCCTGGAGACCGGGACAAGGCTCTGGGGCCAACGTCCTGACTTTC.

CDR3 sequence: CAWVPGHLNYGYTF. DNA for the CDR3: TGTGCCTGGGTACCGGGACACCTAAACTATGGCTACACCTTC. V gene TRBV30 combines with J gene TRBJ1-2; D is possibly TRBD1 (6 bases). Per germline, CDR1 GTSNPN and CDR2 SVGIG (reference sequence). This CDR3 spans 14 amino acids. V was cut by 5 bases and J by 2 bases, with 15 bases left in between.

In its sample, this clonotype was seen a few times. V is TRBV7-9 and J is TRBJ2-2, with D perhaps matching TRBD1 or TRBD2 (5 bases each). This CDR3 region has 13 residues. Germline V gene lookup returns CDR1 SEHNR and CDR2 FQNEAQ (reference sequence). Trimming pared 1 base from V and 6 bases from J, leaving 6 bases between. The CDR3 DNA reads as TGTGCCAGCAGCTTAGGAGGGGCCGGGGAGCTGTTTTTT. Translating it yields CASSLGGAGELFF.

This chain uses TRBV27 with TRBJ1-3; D possibly corresponds to TRBD1 (6 bases). V was trimmed by 6 bases and J by 7 bases, leaving 13 bases between them. CDR1 is MNHEY and CDR2 is SMNVEV in the germline V gene (reference sequence). The CDR3 extends over 13 amino acids. The CDR3 DNA reads TGTGCCAGCAGCCCCACAGGGTTCAACACCATATATTTT. Protein product: CASSPTGFNTIYF.

The V and J genes are TRBV29-1 and TRBJ2-7; 9 bases line up with TRBD1. Trimming cost V 3 bases and J 7 bases; bases outside gene matches: 16. This CDR3 is built from 16 residues. CDR1 SQVTM and CDR2 ANQGSEA come from the germline V gene. Here the CDR3 DNA reads TGCAGCGTTGAGGCTTGGGGGACAGGGAAATTCGAGGAGCAGTACTTC. Translation: CSVEAWGTGKFEEQYF.

This clonotype was seen once. The rearrangement joins TRBV27 to TRBJ2-6; 8 bases fit TRBD1. Germline assignment: CDR1 MNHEY and CDR2 SMNVEV (reference sequence). With V trimmed by 7 bases and J by 0 bases, 2 bases remained unmatched. This CDR3 comprises 15 residues. The CDR3 sequence: CASMDRASGANVLTF. The DNA of the CDR3 is TGTGCCAGCATGGACAGGGCCTCTGGGGCCAACGTCCTGACTTTC.

This chain joins TRBV3-1 and TRBJ2-2; D is unclear. Germline V CDR1 and CDR2: LGHDT, YNNKEL (reference sequence). This CDR3 contains 13 residues. Between the trimmed V and J ends, which lost 7 bases and 0 bases, there was a span of 6 bases. In DNA, the CDR3 is TGTGCCAGCATCAATTCGAACACCGGGGAGCTGTTTTTT. Amino acids: CASINSNTGELFF.

This chain joins TRBV4-3 and TRBJ1-4; D gene unclear. V was trimmed by 0 bases and J by 6 bases, leaving 14 bases between them. The V gene's germline CDR1 is LGHNA and CDR2 YSLEER. The CDR3 has 16 amino acids. The CDR3 region is CASSQDFWSGDEKLFF. The DNA of the CDR3 is TGCGCCAGCAGCCAAGATTTTTGGAGCGGGGATGAAAAACTGTTTTTT.

The chain combines TRBV27 with TRBJ2-2, with D unresolved. The CDR3 is 14 amino acids. V shed 3 bases and J shed 2 bases, with 7 bases lying between them. Per the germline V gene, CDR1 is MNHEY and CDR2 is SMNVEV (reference sequence). The CDR3 DNA is TGTGCCAGCAGTTTCTGGGCAAACACCGGGGAGCTGTTTTTT. Residues: CASSFWANTGELFF.

This clonotype was recorded once. The chain joins TRBV4-3 to TRBJ2-6, with D hard to call. The CDR3 has 16 residues. The germline V and J ends were trimmed by 1 base and 4 bases, with 11 bases remaining between them. Germline V gene sequence: CDR1 LGHNA, CDR2 YSLEER. As DNA, the CDR3 is TGCGCCAGCAGCCAAGGGACGCCAGGAGGGGCCAACGTCCTGACTTTC. Its translation is CASSQGTPGGANVLTF.

This sequence joins TRBV2 and TRBJ2-7; D call uncertain. The CDR3 length is 14 residues. Germline CDR1 SNHLY, CDR2 FYNNEI. Trimming removed 7 bases from V and 4 bases from J, with 17 bases in between. The chain's CDR3 is CASTHSRGMYEQYF. CDR3 nucleotides: TGTGCCAGCACTCATAGCCGCGGAATGTACGAGCAGTACTTC. Based on the CDR3 plus reference TRBV2 and TRBJ2-7, the full variable domain is EPEVTQTPSHQVTQMGQEVILRCVPISNHLYFYWYRQILGQKVEFLVSFYNNEISEKSEIFDDQFSVERPDGSNFTLKIRSTKLEDSAMYFCASTHSRGMYEQYFGPGTRLTVT.

In its sample, this clonotype was seen once. The chain combines TRBV7-8 with TRBJ2-3; D not certain. This CDR3 is 16 amino acids long. From germline, CDR1 is SGHVS and CDR2 FQNEAQ. The V and J ends lost 2 bases and 0 bases respectively, with 12 bases between them. The DNA of the CDR3 is TGTGCCAGCAGCTTATTGGTGCAGCTTAGCACAGATACGCAGTATTTT. This translates into CASSLLVQLSTDTQYF. The variable domain in full, completed from reference TRBV7-8 and TRBJ2-3, reads GAGVSQSPRYKVAKRGQDVALRCDPISGHVSLFWYQQALGQGPEFLTYFQNEAQLDKSGLPSDRFFAERPEGSVSTLKIQRTQQEDSAVYLCASSLLVQLSTDTQYFGPGTRLTVL.

DNA of the CDR3: TGCAGTGCTAGGAGGGACCCCGGGGTGGATCAGCCCCAGCATTTT. This sequence encodes CSARRDPGVDQPQHF. The rearrangement uses TRBV20-1 and TRBJ1-5, with D possibly TRBD1 on 5 matching bases. V dropped 3 bases and J dropped 5 bases, with 17 bases sitting between them. The germline V gene has CDR1 DFQATT and CDR2 SNEGSKA (reference sequence). The CDR3 is made up of 15 amino acids.

This clonotype was observed once. The rearrangement joins TRBV3-1 to TRBJ1-1; D remains ambiguous. Looked up from germline, CDR1 is LGHDT and CDR2 is YNNKEL (reference sequence). Trimming shortened V by 2 bases and J by 5 bases, and 9 bases separated the two germline ends. This CDR3 contains 13 residues. Here the CDR3 DNA reads TGTGCCAGCAGCCAATTCGGCGATACTGAAGCTTTCTTT. This gives the protein CASSQFGDTEAFF.

V usage is TRBV6-5 and J usage is TRBJ1-1; TRBD1 matches at 7 bases. This CDR3 is built from 12 residues. In germline, CDR1 is MNHEY, CDR2 SVGAGI. Losses at the gene ends were 5 bases for V and 7 bases for J; bases not matched to a gene: 4. The CDR3 bases are TGTGCCAGCAGTCAACGACAGGGTGAAGCTTTCTTT. The encoded protein is CASSQRQGEAFF.

The chain employs TRBV7-9 and TRBJ2-7, with 9 bases identical to TRBD1. CDR3 length: 15 amino acids. Germline values: CDR1 SEHNR, CDR2 FQNEAQ (reference sequence). The trim removed 5 bases at V and 3 bases at J, leaving 8 bases unmatched. CDR3 in DNA: TGTGCCAGCAGCCTGTCCCGGGACAGGGTCTACGAGCAGTACTTC. It translates to CASSLSRDRVYEQYF.

The V gene is TRBV20-1, the J gene TRBJ2-2; the D gene is possibly TRBD1 (6 bases). CDR3 length equals 14 residues. CDR1 and CDR2 from the germline V gene are DFQATT and SNEGSKA (reference sequence). The V gene lost 6 bases and the J gene lost 5 bases, with 16 bases spanning the gap. The CDR3 sequence is CSAERGQGTGELFF. The DNA of the CDR3 is TGCAGTGCCGAACGGGGTCAGGGGACCGGGGAGCTGTTTTTT.

The chain joins TRBV15 to TRBJ1-4; TRBD1 matches at 9 bases. Germline V gene lookup returns CDR1 LNHNV and CDR2 YYDKDF (reference sequence). The CDR3 has 15 residues. With V trimmed by 1 base and J by 7 bases, 4 bases remained unmatched. The CDR3 sequence is CATSRGDRDSEKLFF. The CDR3 region has the DNA TGTGCCACCAGCAGAGGGGACAGGGATAGTGAAAAACTGTTTTTT.

The V and J genes are TRBV6-5 and TRBJ2-3; 7 nucleotides match TRBD2. The CDR3 spans 13 residues. V trimming: 11 bases; J trimming: 4 bases; junction bases outside the gene matches: 9. Germline V lookup: CDR1 MNHEY, CDR2 SVGAGI. The chain's CDR3 is CAATGAGPDTQYF. In DNA, the CDR3 is TGTGCCGCCACGGGAGCGGGGCCAGATACGCAGTATTTT.

V and J are TRBV24-1 and TRBJ1-4; 7 nucleotides match TRBD1. Germline lookup yields CDR1 KGHDR and CDR2 SFDVKD. After removal of 3 bases from V and 3 bases from J, the junction contained 9 bases not matched to a gene. The CDR3 consists of 17 residues. CDR3 protein: CATSDAPPTGSNEKLFF. In DNA form, the CDR3 reads TGTGCCACCAGTGATGCCCCCCCGACAGGGTCTAATGAAAAACTGTTTTTT.

This clonotype was seen just once. This chain uses TRBV30 with TRBJ2-5; 13 positions agree with TRBD2. CDR1 is GTSNPN, CDR2 SVGIG, per germline (reference sequence). Germline trimming cut 1 base from V and 6 bases from J; bases unmatched to any gene: 8. The CDR3 spans 16 residues. The CDR3 DNA reads as TGTGCCTGGAGTGGACTAGCGGGGGGCCAAATAAAGACCCAGTACTTC. This codes for CAWSGLAGGQIKTQYF.

The CDR3 sequence is CATAEGFEAFF. CDR3 bases: TGTGCCACCGCTGAAGGCTTTGAAGCTTTCTTT. The chain has TRBV7-9 and TRBJ1-1; D is unclear. The germline V gene encodes CDR1 SEHNR and CDR2 FQNEAQ (reference sequence). The V end was cut by 10 bases, the J end by 7 bases, with 13 bases between. CDR3 size: 11 residues.

This clonotype came up a few times. The gene calls are TRBV9 and TRBJ2-1, with TRBD2 matching over 8 bases. There are 11 residues in the CDR3. After removal of 3 bases from V and 16 bases from J, the junction contained 6 bases not matched to a gene. CDR1 is SGDLS, CDR2 YYNGEE, per germline. This CDR3 reads CASSAGTRKFF. The CDR3 coding sequence is TGTGCCAGCAGCGCCGGGACTAGAAAATTCTTC.

This sequence joins TRBV6-6 and TRBJ1-2; the D gene is possibly TRBD1 (5 bases). Trimming pared 5 bases from V and 7 bases from J, leaving 11 bases between. The CDR3 has 12 amino acids. Germline lookup yields CDR1 MNHNY and CDR2 SVGAGI (reference sequence). The CDR3 bases are TGTGCCAGCAGTCCCAGGGTTTCTGGCTACACCTTC. Its translation is CASSPRVSGYTF.